This T cell receptor (beta chain) comes out of a study of PD-1 blockade in classical Hodgkin lymphoma. Assay: immunoSEQ multiplex PCR; the TCRdb copy retains only in-frame clones and omits some. The table has approximately 160,000 clones, about four fifths seen once. Each and every patient relapsed after autologous stem cell transplantation, and patients got differing brentuximab vedotin exposure. The sequence came from a human donor with classical Hodgkin lymphoma. Sequences were derived from peripheral blood mononuclear cells (PBMCs), sampled before the second cycle of nivolumab.

CDR3 protein: CASSPTSGSQGSRTDTQYF. CDR3 coding DNA: TGCGCCAGCAGCCCAACTAGCGGGAGCCAAGGGTCTCGCACAGATACGCAGTATTTT. The chain couples TRBV4-1 to TRBJ2-3; 11 nucleotides match TRBD2. Trimming took 4 bases from V and 1 from J; bases not matched to a gene: 13. CDR3 length equals 19 residues. Looked up from germline, CDR1 is MGHRA and CDR2 is YSYEKL.